This TCR beta chain derives from a study of T cells in Graves' hyperthyroidism and ophthalmopathy. Broader study findings: Most thyroid clonotypes that were expanded above 0.001 also turned up in blood.

This clonotype occurred a few times. Antigen specificity is unknown. The ends were cut back, 6 bases at V and 3 bases at J, with 12 bases in the middle. This CDR3 is built from 14 residues. Per germline, CDR1 SGHVS and CDR2 FQNEAQ. The CDR3 regions of TCR beta were amplified from RNA transcripts. Carried out on the TCR CDR3, a first-round RT-PCR used the HTBI primer set. Each CDR3 protein gets one entry after TCRdb re-called the multiplex PCR reads with MiXCR. Among under 700,000 distinct CDR3 sequences, just over 45% were seen once, and the ten largest hold 8.2%. The chain links TRBV7-8 to TRBJ1-5; D is unclear. The sequenced sample consisted of peripheral blood or thyroid tissue (not recorded which). This receptor was taken from a woman between 18 and 29 years old with Graves' hyperthyroidism. DNA for the CDR3: TGTGCCAGCAGTCTCGACACCGACAATCAGCCCCAGCATTTT. Its protein is CASSLDTDNQPQHF.